One and the same sample provided the 12 T cell receptor beta chains below, sequenced in a study of vaccination effects on CD4 cells after COVID-19 (dated 2022 in TCRdb). Library preparation used the immunoSEQ multiplex PCR assay. Entries here come from immuneACCESS through TCRdb and include only in-frame sequences with V and J called. Some clones fail to appear in such tables; in the studies checked, an unresolved V gene covers under half of the shortfall, and the cause of the remainder is unknown. Counted in this sample were roughly 41,000 clones; about 69% of them appeared once. 14% to 15% of the sample rests with the top ten. The ViraFEST assay stimulated PBMC with viral peptide pools and then used TCR sequencing to identify antigen-specific CD4+ T cell clonotypes by expansion. After 10 days of culture, CD4+ T cells were isolated with the EasySep CD4+ T cell isolation kit. Negative nucleocapsid antibody results before and after vaccination confirmed that the healthy vaccine recipients had no prior SARS-CoV-2 infection.

Which antigens these TCRs recognize remains unknown. This sample comprised CD4+ T cells from PBMCs cultured with HCoV-OC43 spike peptides, obtained before COVID-19 vaccination. In light of the paper, this sample's cell subset or site label describes: HCoV-OC43 spike overlapping peptide pool stimulation. The receptors stem from a human donor who received a COVID-19 vaccine.

The chain couples TRBV10-3 to TRBJ1-2; TRBD1 might be the D (6 bases). Germline values: CDR1 ENHRY, CDR2 SYGVKD. The CDR3 length is 15 residues. V dropped 3 bases and J dropped 2 bases, with 13 bases sitting between them. The DNA for the CDR3 is TGTGCCATCAGTGAAACCCAACAGGGAAACTATGGCTACACCTTC. Translated, it gives CAISETQQGNYGYTF.

The gene calls are TRBV7-7 and TRBJ2-3; D may match TRBD1 or TRBD2 (5 bases each). The length of the CDR3 is 13 residues. Trimming removed 8 bases from V and 1 base from J, with 10 bases in between. Germline V gene lookup returns CDR1 SSHAT and CDR2 FNYEAQ (reference sequence). The CDR3 protein is CASQGSGTDTQYF. The CDR3 coding sequence is TGTGCCAGCCAGGGTAGCGGCACAGATACGCAGTATTTT.

The chain joins TRBV7-9 to TRBJ1-2, with TRBD1 as a possible D gene (5 bases). V gave up 0 bases and J gave up 5 bases, with 13 bases separating them. This CDR3 spans 15 amino acids. Germline lookup yields CDR1 SEHNR and CDR2 FQNEAQ (reference sequence). CDR3: CASSLAVGTHYGYTF. As DNA, the CDR3 is TGTGCCAGCAGCTTAGCGGTTGGGACGCATTATGGCTACACCTTC.

The CDR3 nucleotides read TGCGCCAGCAGTAACTCCTACGAGCAGTACTTC. It is translated as CASSNSYEQYF. The V call is TRBV10-2, the J call TRBJ2-7, with D unresolved. Trimming removed 5 bases from V and 0 bases from J, with 2 bases in between. Germline loops: CDR1 WSHSY, CDR2 SAAADI. The CDR3 is 11 amino acids.

This clone is labeled medium-sized. This sequence joins TRBV9 and TRBJ2-3; 7 bases agree with TRBD1. The CDR3 covers 12 residues. The V segment lost 7 bases and the J segment 7 bases; nucleotides outside the gene matches: 6. The germline CDR1 and CDR2 sequences are SGDLS and YYNGEE. The CDR3 sequence is CASGTDDYTQYF. CDR3 DNA: TGTGCCAGCGGGACAGACGATTATACGCAGTATTTT. Combining the CDR3 with reference TRBV9 and TRBJ2-3 gives the whole variable domain DSGVTQTPKHLITATGQRVTLRCSPRSGDLSVYWYQQSLDQGLQFLIQYYNGEERAKGNILERFSAQQFPDLHSELNLSSLELGDSALYFCASGTDDYTQYFGPGTRLTVL.

The chain carries TRBV7-7 and TRBJ2-3, with 8 positions matching TRBD2. CDR1 and CDR2 (germline): SSHAT, FNYEAQ (reference sequence). This CDR3 comprises 15 residues. V was pared by 5 bases and J by 3 bases, with 7 bases of the junction left unmatched. The CDR3 is CASSPQIAGTDTQYF. CDR3 nucleotides: TGTGCCAGCAGCCCCCAGATAGCGGGGACAGATACGCAGTATTTT.

This clone was counted only a few times. The rearrangement links TRBV5-5 to TRBJ2-7, with unresolved D. The V gene's germline CDR1 is SGHKS and CDR2 YYEKEE (reference sequence). CDR3 length: 15 residues. With 5 bases removed from V and 4 bases from J, the gap between germline ends came to 19 bases. The CDR3 DNA reads as TGTGCCAGCAGAACTACCCGTGGACGAGAGTACGAGCAGTACTTC. Translated, it gives CASRTTRGREYEQYF.

Details on this clone: Additional DNA sequences in this sample encode the identical CDR3. The chain recombines TRBV7-9 with TRBJ1-2; D might be TRBD1 (5 bases). Germline lookup yields CDR1 SEHNR and CDR2 FQNEAQ (reference sequence). The length of the CDR3 is 13 residues. V lost 1 base to trimming and J lost 4 bases, with 7 bases between them. For the CDR3, the DNA is TGTGCCAGCAGCTTAGATGGGGGCTATGGCTACACCTTC. Its protein product is CASSLDGGYGYTF.

V is TRBV13 and J is TRBJ2-3, with a weak D call TRBD2 (5 bases). CDR3 length: 17 residues. V gave up 3 bases and J gave up 2 bases, with 18 bases separating them. Germline assignment: CDR1 PRHDT and CDR2 FYEKMQ (reference sequence). CDR3 bases: TGTGCCAGCAGCTTTGAGGGCTATCCACCTGTCACAGATACGCAGTATTTT. It specifies CASSFEGYPPVTDTQYF.

The rearrangement uses TRBV5-1 and TRBJ2-3; 8 bases are shared with TRBD1. There are 14 residues in the CDR3. The germline V gene encodes CDR1 SGHRS and CDR2 YFSETQ. With V trimmed by 4 bases and J by 2 bases, 3 bases remained unmatched. Here the CDR3 reads CASSKGQDTDTQYF. The DNA of the CDR3 is TGCGCCAGCAGCAAGGGACAGGACACAGATACGCAGTATTTT.

This clone was observed a single time. This chain links TRBV6-5 with TRBJ1-1; D gene unclear. The CDR3 has 14 residues. The V gene lost 8 bases and the J gene lost 2 bases, with 15 bases spanning the gap. Germline V gene sequence: CDR1 MNHEY, CDR2 SVGAGI. Written as DNA, the CDR3 is TGTGCCAGCCCGAGAGCGGCAGGCAACACTGAAGCTTTCTTT. This translates into CASPRAAGNTEAFF.

The chain has TRBV11-2 and TRBJ1-6; D gene unclear. V dropped 4 bases and J dropped 6 bases, with 16 bases sitting between them. This CDR3 comprises 16 residues. CDR1 is SGHAT and CDR2 is FQNNGV in the germline V gene. Here the CDR3 DNA reads TGTGCCAGCAGCTCTTATGGGGTGTCCATTAATTCACCCCTCCACTTT. Translating gives CASSSYGVSINSPLHF.